A single TCR beta chain is shown here with its context. Its antigen is not identified. The sample is drawn from a study of T cell responses to AZD1222 COVID-19 vaccine. The study's findings and limits: Just a handful of AZD1222 recipients were seropositive at baseline. The CD4 TCRs associated with vaccination extended across spike and predominated at 160-218 and 743-854. Nearly half of unique spike-specific TCRs reportedly avoided B.1.351 and B.1.1.7 mutated regions.

Sequencing was performed with immunoSEQ multiplex PCR; in TCRdb, only in-frame clones are kept and a portion is missing. This sample yields some 150,000 clones, of which over 85% are seen a single time; more than 0.7% belongs to the top ten. This CDR3 comprises 14 residues. Germline CDR1 is LNHDA and CDR2 is SQIVND (reference sequence). The germline V and J ends were trimmed by 3 bases and 5 bases, with 12 bases remaining between them. This specimen was peripheral blood, taken on day 0 of MenACWY control vaccination. The chain recombines TRBV19 with TRBJ2-3; a possible D gene is TRBD2 (6 bases). The sequence was obtained from an adult in good health. CDR3 in DNA: TGTGCCAGTAGTATGAGGGTGCGGGGAGATACGCAGTATTTT. This translates into CASSMRVRGDTQYF.